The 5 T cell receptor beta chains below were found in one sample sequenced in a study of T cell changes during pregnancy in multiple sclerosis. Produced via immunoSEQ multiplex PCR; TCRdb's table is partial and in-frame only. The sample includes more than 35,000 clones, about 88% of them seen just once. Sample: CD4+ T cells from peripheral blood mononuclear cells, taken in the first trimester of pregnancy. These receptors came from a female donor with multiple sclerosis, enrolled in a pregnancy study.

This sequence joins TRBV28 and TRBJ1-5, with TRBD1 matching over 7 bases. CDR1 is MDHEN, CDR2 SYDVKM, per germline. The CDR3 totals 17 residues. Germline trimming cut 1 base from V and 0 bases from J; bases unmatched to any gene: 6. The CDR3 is CASSLYGTDYSNQPQHF. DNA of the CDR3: TGTGCCAGCAGTTTATACGGGACAGATTATAGCAATCAGCCCCAGCATTTT. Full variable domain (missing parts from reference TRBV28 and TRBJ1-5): DVKVTQSSRYLVKRTGEKVFLECVQDMDHENMFWYRQDPGLGLRLIYFSYDVKMKEKGDIPEGYSVSREKKERFSLILESASTNQTSMYLCASSLYGTDYSNQPQHFGDGTRLSIL.

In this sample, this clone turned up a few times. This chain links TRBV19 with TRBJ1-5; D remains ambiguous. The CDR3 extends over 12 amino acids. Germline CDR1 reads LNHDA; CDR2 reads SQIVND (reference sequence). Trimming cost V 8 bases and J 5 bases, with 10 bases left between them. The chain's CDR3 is CASSRRDQPQHF. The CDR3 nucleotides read TGTGCCAGTTCTCGACGGGATCAGCCCCAGCATTTT.

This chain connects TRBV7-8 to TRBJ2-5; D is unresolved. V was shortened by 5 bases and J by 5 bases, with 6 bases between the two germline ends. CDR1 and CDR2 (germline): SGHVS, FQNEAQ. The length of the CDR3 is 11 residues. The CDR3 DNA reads TGTGCCAGCAGCCCCCTGGAGACCCAGTACTTC. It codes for CASSPLETQYF.

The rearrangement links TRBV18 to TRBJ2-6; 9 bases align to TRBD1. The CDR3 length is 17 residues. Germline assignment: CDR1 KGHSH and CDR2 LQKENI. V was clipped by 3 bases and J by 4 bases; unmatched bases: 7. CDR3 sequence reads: CASSPRQGVAGANVLTF. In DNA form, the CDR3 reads TGTGCCAGCTCACCTAGACAGGGGGTAGCCGGGGCCAACGTCCTGACTTTC.

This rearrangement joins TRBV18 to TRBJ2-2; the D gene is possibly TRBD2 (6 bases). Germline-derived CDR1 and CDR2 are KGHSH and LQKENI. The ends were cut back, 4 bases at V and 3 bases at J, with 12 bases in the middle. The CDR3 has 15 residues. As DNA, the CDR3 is TGTGCCAGCTCACTTAAGGCGGGATACACCGGGGAGCTGTTTTTT. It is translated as CASSLKAGYTGELFF.